This TCR beta chain was sequenced during a study of blood T cell repertoires in COVID-19. About the research overall: COVID-19 samples, acute and convalescent, were from the United States, Italy and Spain. In each case, the material was cDNA or gDNA derived from T cells, B-cell-depleted T cells, or PBMCs.

CDR1 MNHEY and CDR2 SVGAGI come from the germline V gene. The CDR3 consists of 14 residues. Trimming took 6 bases from V and 10 from J, leaving 16 bases between them. Original data processing: The assay estimated nucleated cells by amplifying reference gene primers. TCRdb's table, derived via immunoSEQ multiplex PCR, lists solely in-frame clones and lacks some. Clone size and the V and J calls come from that table; the DNA yielded D and trimming. This table has about 250,000 clones, roughly 87% appearing once. The chain recombines TRBV6-5 with TRBJ1-6; the D gene is possibly TRBD1 (6 bases). Sequencing input: peripheral blood. The sequence was obtained from a man aged 18 to 30 with active or convalescent COVID-19. In DNA form, the CDR3 reads TGTGCCAGCAGGGACAGCATAGGTGAATCACCCCTCCACTTT. Translating gives CASRDSIGESPLHF.